This T cell receptor beta chain was retrieved from a study of blood T cells in healthy people across ages. As to this clonotype: Its target is unknown.

Extraction of total RNA produced a minimum of 5 micrograms from each sample. The second PCR ran about 6 to 11 cycles with a sample-barcoded 5' primer and J-beta primers. A template-switch adaptor containing 12 random nucleotides labeled each cDNA molecule. TCRdb processed the 5' RACE reads anew with MiXCR; each CDR3 protein has one entry. This repertoire shows about 1.8 million distinct CDR3 sequences, roughly 49% found once; its top ten account for approximately 2.1%. Germline CDR1 reads MNHEY; CDR2 reads SMNVEV (reference sequence). V lost 8 bases to trimming and J lost 0 bases, with 13 bases between them. The length of the CDR3 is 15 residues. Broader study findings: Relative to aged donors, long-lived donors carried more naive CD4+ cells and displayed higher diversity.

The sample comprised blood. The source of this sequence is a woman in her thirties or forties in good health. This chain links TRBV27 with TRBJ1-4; D may be TRBD1 (5 bases). CDR3: CASAGTWSTNEKLFF. The CDR3, as DNA: TGTGCCAGCGCCGGGACGTGGTCAACTAATGAAAAACTGTTTTTT.